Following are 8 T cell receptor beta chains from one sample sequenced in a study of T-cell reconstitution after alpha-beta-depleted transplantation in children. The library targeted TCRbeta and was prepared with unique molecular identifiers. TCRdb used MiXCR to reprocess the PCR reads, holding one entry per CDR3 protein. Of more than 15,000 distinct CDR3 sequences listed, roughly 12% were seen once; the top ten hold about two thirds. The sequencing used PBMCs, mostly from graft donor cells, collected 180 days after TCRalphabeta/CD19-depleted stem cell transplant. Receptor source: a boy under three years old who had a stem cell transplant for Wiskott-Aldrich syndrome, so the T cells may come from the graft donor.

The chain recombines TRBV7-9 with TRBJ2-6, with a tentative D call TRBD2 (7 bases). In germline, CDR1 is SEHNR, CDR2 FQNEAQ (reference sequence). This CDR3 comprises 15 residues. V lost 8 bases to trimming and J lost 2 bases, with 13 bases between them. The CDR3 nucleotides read TGTGCCAGCCCCGGGGGGCTGGCTGGGGCCAACGTCCTGACTTTC. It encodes CASPGGLAGANVLTF.

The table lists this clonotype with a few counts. The CDR3 protein is CSARRGSNQPQHF. The DNA for the CDR3 is TGCAGTGCCCGACGTGGGAGCAATCAGCCCCAGCATTTT. The rearrangement uses TRBV20-1 and TRBJ1-5, with D hard to call. The V gene lost 6 bases and the J gene lost 1 base, with 10 bases spanning the gap. Germline loops: CDR1 DFQATT, CDR2 SNEGSKA (reference sequence). CDR3 length: 13 residues.

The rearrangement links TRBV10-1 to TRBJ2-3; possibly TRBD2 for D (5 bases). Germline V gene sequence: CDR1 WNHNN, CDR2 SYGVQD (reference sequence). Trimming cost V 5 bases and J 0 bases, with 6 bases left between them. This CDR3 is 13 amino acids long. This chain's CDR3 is CASSRESTDTQYF. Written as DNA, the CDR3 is TGCGCCAGCAGTCGGGAAAGCACAGATACGCAGTATTTT.

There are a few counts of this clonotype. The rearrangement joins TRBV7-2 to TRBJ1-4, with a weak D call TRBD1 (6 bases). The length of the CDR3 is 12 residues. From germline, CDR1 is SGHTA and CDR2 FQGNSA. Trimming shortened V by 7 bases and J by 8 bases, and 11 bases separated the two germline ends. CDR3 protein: CASTLDSEKLFF. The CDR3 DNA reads TGTGCCAGCACCTTGGACAGCGAAAAACTGTTTTTT.

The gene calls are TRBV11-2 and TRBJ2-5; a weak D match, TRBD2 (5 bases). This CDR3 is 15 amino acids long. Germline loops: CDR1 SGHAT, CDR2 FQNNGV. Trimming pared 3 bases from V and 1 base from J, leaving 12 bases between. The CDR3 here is CASSFRTQFQETQYF. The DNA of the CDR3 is TGTGCCAGCAGCTTCCGGACTCAATTCCAAGAGACCCAGTACTTC.

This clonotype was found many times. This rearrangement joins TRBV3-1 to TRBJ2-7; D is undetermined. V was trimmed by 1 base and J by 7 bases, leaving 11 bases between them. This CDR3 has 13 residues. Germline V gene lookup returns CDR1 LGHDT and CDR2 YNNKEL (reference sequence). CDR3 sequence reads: CASSQAPWREQYF. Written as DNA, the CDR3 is TGTGCCAGCAGCCAAGCTCCCTGGAGAGAGCAGTACTTC.

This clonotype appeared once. The CDR3 region has the DNA TGTGCCAGCATTAGCCGGGACAGAGGGTTATCCAGCGGGAGGGCCCGACTAGATACGCAGTATTTT. Amino acids: CASISRDRGLSSGRARLDTQYF. The chain has TRBV6-2 or TRBV6-3 and TRBJ2-3; 10 nucleotides agree with TRBD2. There are 22 residues in the CDR3. Germline assignment: CDR1 MNHEY and CDR2 SVGEGT. J lost 5 bases, V lost 7 bases, and 30 bases had no gene match.

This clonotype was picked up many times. The CDR3 DNA is TGTGCCAGCAGAAAAGCGGCAGGGGAGCTGTTTTTT. As protein: CASRKAAGELFF. The V gene is TRBV6-6, the J gene TRBJ2-2, with D maybe TRBD2 (5 bases). The CDR3 runs 12 residues. The germline V gene has CDR1 MNHNY and CDR2 SVGAGI (reference sequence). The V end was cut by 6 bases, the J end by 8 bases, with 10 bases between.